This entry lists 29 T cell receptor beta chains sequenced from one sample in a study of blood T cell repertoires in COVID-19. Only in-frame clones appear in the TCRdb table, and some are missing; sequencing was by immunoSEQ multiplex PCR. This table holds 130,000 or so clones, roughly 84% found once. Sequenced: peripheral blood. These receptors were taken from a man aged 25 to 40 with COVID-19, enrolled during active disease.

This clone was seen once. A far larger clone is one nucleotide away, so this likely arose from a read error. Other DNA sequences of this sample code for an identical CDR3. This chain connects TRBV19 to TRBJ2-3, with 12 bases identical to TRBD2. CDR1 is LNHDA and CDR2 is SQIVND in the germline V gene (reference sequence). J lost 0 bases, V lost 5 bases, and 0 bases had no gene match. The CDR3 is made up of 15 amino acids. This CDR3 is CASSGTSGSTDTQYF. CDR3 in DNA: TGTGCCAGTAGTGGGACTAGCGGGAGCACAGATACGCAGTATTTT.

This rearrangement joins TRBV2 to TRBJ2-5, with 7 bases matching TRBD2. Germline values: CDR1 SNHLY, CDR2 FYNNEI. The CDR3 length is 13 residues. After removal of 4 bases from V and 4 bases from J, the junction contained 3 bases not matched to a gene. The CDR3 loop reads CASSGASGETQYF. The CDR3 bases are TGTGCCAGCAGTGGTGCTAGCGGAGAGACCCAGTACTTC.

V is TRBV3-1 (or the pseudogene TRBV3-2) and J is TRBJ1-3; D gene ambiguous. The V and J ends lost 3 bases and 4 bases respectively, with 10 bases between them. CDR3 length: 14 amino acids. CDR1 LGHDT and CDR2 YNNKEL come from the germline V gene (reference sequence). The CDR3 reads CASSHQDGGNTIYF. Written as DNA, the CDR3 is TGTGCCAGCAGCCATCAGGATGGCGGAAACACCATATATTTT.

This clone was recorded once. The V call is TRBV5-1, the J call TRBJ2-7, with 8 bases fitting TRBD1. V shed 5 bases and J 3 bases; nucleotides not matched to a gene: 4. Germline assignment: CDR1 SGHRS and CDR2 YFSETQ. This CDR3 contains 13 residues. In DNA form, the CDR3 reads TGCGCCAGCAGTAAAGGACAGGGCTACGAGCAGTACTTC. Translated, it gives CASSKGQGYEQYF.

The chain uses TRBV4-2 and TRBJ1-2; 8 bases line up with TRBD1. The V gene end was trimmed by 0 bases and the J gene end by 4 bases; junction bases not matched to a gene: 7. Germline V gene data show CDR1 as LGHNA and CDR2 as YNFKEQ. The CDR3 has 16 residues. The CDR3 is CASSQDDRQGSYGYTF. DNA of the CDR3: TGTGCCAGCAGCCAAGACGACCGACAGGGGAGCTATGGCTACACCTTC.

The chain joins TRBV2 to TRBJ2-5; unclear D gene. This CDR3 is built from 13 residues. V shed 3 bases and J shed 7 bases, with 12 bases lying between them. In germline, CDR1 is SNHLY, CDR2 FYNNEI. The CDR3 DNA is TGTGCCAGCAGTGAGGCCCCGGCAGGGACCCAGTACTTC. Translating gives CASSEAPAGTQYF. Combining the CDR3 with reference TRBV2 and TRBJ2-5 gives the whole variable domain EPEVTQTPSHQVTQMGQEVILRCVPISNHLYFYWYRQILGQKVEFLVSFYNNEISEKSEIFDDQFSVERPDGSNFTLKIRSTKLEDSAMYFCASSEAPAGTQYFGPGTRLLVL.

V usage is TRBV14 and J usage is TRBJ2-5; the match to TRBD1 covers 10 bases. The V gene's germline CDR1 is SGHDN and CDR2 FVKESK. The ends lost 6 bases at V and 4 bases at J; junction bases unmatched: 8. CDR3 length: 15 amino acids. CDR3 sequence: CASRVSGTGAETQYF. The CDR3 nucleotides read TGTGCCAGCAGGGTGTCCGGGACAGGGGCAGAGACCCAGTACTTC.

V usage is TRBV28 and J usage is TRBJ1-3; 9 nucleotides align to TRBD1. CDR3 length: 16 residues. Trimming cost V 5 bases and J 3 bases; bases outside gene matches: 8. Per the germline V gene, CDR1 is MDHEN and CDR2 is SYDVKM. The CDR3 DNA reads as TGTGCCAGCAGTCTGGGACAGGGAGGGGATGGAAACACCATATATTTT. Its translation is CASSLGQGGDGNTIYF. Using reference TRBV28 and TRBJ1-3 for the parts outside the CDR3, the full variable domain is DVKVTQSSRYLVKRTGEKVFLECVQDMDHENMFWYRQDPGLGLRLIYFSYDVKMKEKGDIPEGYSVSREKKERFSLILESASTNQTSMYLCASSLGQGGDGNTIYFGEGSWLTVV.

This rearrangement joins TRBV7-9 to TRBJ2-5; 8 bases are shared with TRBD2. V was clipped by 2 bases and J by 1 base; unmatched bases: 0. Germline V CDR1 and CDR2: SEHNR, FQNEAQ (reference sequence). This CDR3 contains 14 residues. The CDR3, as DNA: TGTGCCAGCAGCTTAACTAGCGGCCAAGAGACCCAGTACTTC. It yields the protein CASSLTSGQETQYF.

This chain connects TRBV30 to TRBJ1-3, with D unclear. The CDR3 has 15 amino acids. The germline gives CDR1 GTSNPN, CDR2 SVGIG (reference sequence). The V end was cut by 2 bases, the J end by 0 bases, with 11 bases between. The CDR3 sequence: CAWSSNSGSGNTIYF. Here the CDR3 DNA reads TGTGCCTGGAGTTCGAACTCAGGCTCTGGAAACACCATATATTTT.

This clone was found a few times. This chain connects TRBV20-1 to TRBJ2-1; D is undetermined. This CDR3 comprises 13 residues. Looked up from germline, CDR1 is DFQATT and CDR2 is SNEGSKA (reference sequence). V lost 3 bases to trimming and J lost 2 bases, with 8 bases between them. CDR3 bases: TGCAGTGCTAGTAATCCTACCTACAATGAGCAGTTCTTC. Protein product: CSASNPTYNEQFF.

The chain joins TRBV7-9 to TRBJ1-1; D gene unclear. This CDR3 contains 15 residues. The germline V and J ends were trimmed by 0 bases and 5 bases, with 13 bases remaining between them. CDR1 SEHNR and CDR2 FQNEAQ come from the germline V gene (reference sequence). The CDR3 nucleotides read TGTGCCAGCAGCTTAGCGCGAATGAGAACGACTGAAGCTTTCTTT. Translated, it gives CASSLARMRTTEAFF.

The genes are TRBV6-4 and TRBJ2-6; possible D gene TRBD2, 5 bases. CDR3 length equals 16 residues. Germline V gene sequence: CDR1 MRHNA, CDR2 SNTAGT. Trimming took 4 bases from V and 0 from J, leaving 10 bases between them. The CDR3 DNA is TGTGCCAGCAGTGGTAGCGCGAGCTCTGGGGCCAACGTCCTGACTTTC. Its translation: CASSGSASSGANVLTF.

This clone showed up just a few times. The rearrangement links TRBV15 to TRBJ2-3; D may be TRBD2 (7 bases). Trimming took off 8 bases at V and 1 base at J, with 13 bases between the two ends. Germline values: CDR1 LNHNV, CDR2 YYDKDF (reference sequence). The CDR3 covers 14 residues. Written as DNA, the CDR3 is TGTGCCACCGGTCGGGGGGCCCGCACAGATACGCAGTATTTT. Translated, it gives CATGRGARTDTQYF.

The V call is TRBV6-6, the J call TRBJ1-1; D not resolved. Germline loops: CDR1 MNHNY, CDR2 SVGAGI (reference sequence). The V end was cut by 3 bases, the J end by 1 base, with 6 bases between. This CDR3 region has 13 residues. In nucleotides, the CDR3 is TGTGCCAGCAGTTATGGCTCGAACACTGAAGCTTTCTTT. Translating gives CASSYGSNTEAFF.

The chain carries TRBV9 and TRBJ2-1, with 9 bases matching TRBD2. CDR1 SGDLS and CDR2 YYNGEE come from the germline V gene. J lost 4 bases, V lost 3 bases, and 11 bases had no gene match. The CDR3 totals 17 residues. The CDR3 loop reads CASSEPLAGGMYNEQFF. CDR3 bases: TGTGCCAGCAGCGAACCCCTTGCGGGAGGGATGTACAATGAGCAGTTCTTC.

This clone was observed a few times. This CDR3 is CASLLGHEQFF. The DNA for the CDR3 is TGTGCCAGCCTTCTGGGGCATGAGCAGTTCTTC. The gene calls are TRBV6-5 and TRBJ2-1; tentatively, D is TRBD1 (5 bases). The CDR3 spans 11 residues. Trimming took off 8 bases at V and 8 bases at J, with 10 bases between the two ends. The germline V gene encodes CDR1 MNHEY and CDR2 SVGAGI.

The chain uses TRBV6-5 and TRBJ2-2; weak D call: TRBD2 (6 bases). The germline V gene has CDR1 MNHEY and CDR2 SVGAGI. This CDR3 contains 15 residues. V shed 7 bases and J shed 7 bases, with 19 bases lying between them. The CDR3 nucleotides are TGTGCCAGCACTCCGGGACTTCGACGGTTCGGGGAGCTGTTTTTT. This codes for CASTPGLRRFGELFF.

This chain uses TRBV19 with TRBJ1-1; D remains ambiguous. Germline-derived CDR1 and CDR2 are LNHDA and SQIVND (reference sequence). The V end was cut by 6 bases, the J end by 0 bases, with 11 bases between. The CDR3 has 14 amino acids. The CDR3 protein is CASRNSGVNTEAFF. In DNA, the CDR3 is TGTGCCAGTAGGAACAGCGGCGTGAACACTGAAGCTTTCTTT. The full variable domain, completed using reference TRBV19 and TRBJ1-1, is DGGITQSPKYLFRKEGQNVTLSCEQNLNHDAMYWYRQDPGQGLRLIYYSQIVNDFQKGDIAEGYSVSREKKESFPLTVTSAQKNPTAFYLCASRNSGVNTEAFFGQGTRLTVV.

The genes are TRBV7-9 and TRBJ2-2; TRBD2 is a possible D gene (6 bases). V was pared by 5 bases and J by 5 bases, with 18 bases between. Germline V gene lookup returns CDR1 SEHNR and CDR2 FQNEAQ (reference sequence). The CDR3 consists of 16 residues. The chain's CDR3 is CASSPRERAGTGELFF. The CDR3 nucleotides read TGTGCCAGCAGCCCGAGGGAGAGGGCGGGGACCGGGGAGCTGTTTTTT.

The chain employs TRBV12-3 or TRBV12-4 and TRBJ2-5, with D perhaps matching TRBD2 (5 bases). The CDR3 sequence is 13 residues long. The V gene lost 5 bases and the J gene lost 7 bases, with 14 bases spanning the gap. The CDR3 is CASSPDWESTQYF. CDR3 nucleotides: TGTGCCAGCAGTCCCGACTGGGAGTCGACCCAGTACTTC.

As to this clone: Other DNA sequences from this sample encode an identical CDR3 as well. The chain carries TRBV6-5 and TRBJ2-7; D is perhaps TRBD2 (5 bases). The V end lost 4 bases, the J end lost 2 bases, and 6 bases lay between the germline ends. In germline, CDR1 is MNHEY, CDR2 SVGAGI. The CDR3 length is 12 residues. Written as DNA, the CDR3 is TGTGCCAGCAGTTTACTAGCCTACGAGCAGTACTTC. Its translation is CASSLLAYEQYF.

The rearrangement uses TRBV5-8 and TRBJ2-5, with TRBD1 identical over 11 bases. From germline, CDR1 is SGHTS and CDR2 YDEGEE. The CDR3 has 16 amino acids. The trim removed 4 bases at V and 3 bases at J, leaving 8 bases unmatched. The CDR3 region is CASSLGTGGKEETQYF. CDR3 sequence (DNA): TGTGCCAGCAGCCTGGGGACAGGGGGTAAGGAAGAGACCCAGTACTTC.

The chain is built from TRBV24-1 and TRBJ2-5, with D possibly being TRBD1 (5 bases). The CDR3 runs to 11 residues. The V and J ends lost 9 bases and 5 bases respectively, with 9 bases between them. Germline CDR1 KGHDR, CDR2 SFDVKD. CDR3 nucleotides: TGTGCCACCGGCAGGGCGGAGACCCAGTACTTC. It translates to CATGRAETQYF.

The J gene is TRBJ2-7, the V gene TRBV11-2; 12 nucleotides match TRBD2. After removal of 1 base from V and 7 bases from J, the junction contained 5 bases not matched to a gene. The CDR3 has 15 amino acids. CDR1 SGHAT and CDR2 FQNNGV come from the germline V gene. CDR3 loop: CASSLGLAGVGEQYF. CDR3 DNA sequence: TGTGCCAGCAGCTTAGGACTAGCGGGAGTGGGTGAGCAGTACTTC.

The J gene is TRBJ1-6, the V gene TRBV27; D not certain. The CDR3 is made up of 17 amino acids. V lost 1 base, J lost 5 bases, and 15 bases lay in between. The germline gives CDR1 MNHEY, CDR2 SMNVEV (reference sequence). The CDR3 nucleotides read TGTGCCAGCAGTTTATTAGGGAGCCCAACAGATAATTCACCCCTCCACTTT. Its protein product is CASSLLGSPTDNSPLHF.

The chain links TRBV30 to TRBJ2-1; 7 bases line up with TRBD1. The CDR3 runs to 11 residues. V dropped 5 bases and J dropped 8; count of bases not matched to a gene: 3. Germline V gives CDR1 GTSNPN, CDR2 SVGIG (reference sequence). The CDR3 DNA is TGTGCCTGGGACAGGGACCATGAGCAGTTCTTC. Translated, it gives CAWDRDHEQFF.

The chain has TRBV5-8 and TRBJ2-1, with 9 bases that match TRBD1. CDR3 length: 17 amino acids. Unmatched junction bases numbered 13, after V lost 3 bases and J lost 6 bases. The germline V gene encodes CDR1 SGHTS and CDR2 YDEGEE. As DNA, the CDR3 is TGTGCCAGCAGCTCGGGAAAGTCGGGACAGGGACTCAATGAGCAGTTCTTC. This sequence encodes CASSSGKSGQGLNEQFF.

V usage is TRBV20-1 and J usage is TRBJ2-7; no definite D call. The germline CDR1 and CDR2 sequences are DFQATT and SNEGSKA (reference sequence). This CDR3 spans 11 amino acids. DNA of the CDR3: TGCAGGCCCGACAACTCCTACGAGCAGTACTTC. Translating gives CRPDNSYEQYF.